The 25 T cell receptor beta chains in this list originate from one sample, sequenced in a study of T cells in Graves' hyperthyroidism and ophthalmopathy. Regions amplified from RNA transcripts were the TCR beta CDR3 regions. The TCR CDR3 was amplified in a first-round RT-PCR using the HTBI primer set. TCRdb itself ran the multiplex PCR reads through MiXCR, one entry per CDR3 protein. The repertoire consists of some 210,000 distinct CDR3 sequences, with about a sixth occurring once and the leading ten covering under 65%. Material for sequencing was blood. These receptors came from a man aged 50 to 60 with Graves' hyperthyroidism.

This clonotype was picked up many times. V is TRBV5-1 and J is TRBJ2-7, with 9 bases fitting TRBD1. The V and J ends lost 1 base and 3 bases, in that order; junction bases with no gene match: 8. There are 16 residues in the CDR3. The V gene's germline CDR1 is SGHRS and CDR2 YFSETQ. The CDR3 DNA is TGCGCCAGCAGCTTGAGGACAGGGGCCTCGAGCTACGAGCAGTACTTC. Translation: CASSLRTGASSYEQYF.

The V gene is TRBV7-2, the J gene TRBJ2-2; 9 bases fit TRBD1. Germline CDR1 and CDR2: SGHTA and FQGNSA. The CDR3 length is 16 residues. Trimming at V came to 5 bases and at J to 4 bases, leaving 8 bases not matched to a gene. CDR3 sequence: CASSPRDRVGTGELFF. The CDR3 DNA reads TGTGCCAGCAGCCCCCGGGACAGGGTAGGCACCGGGGAGCTGTTTTTT.

This rearrangement joins TRBV28 to TRBJ1-1, with 10 bases aligning to TRBD1. This CDR3 has 17 amino acids. In germline, CDR1 is MDHEN, CDR2 SYDVKM. With 6 bases clipped from V and 3 bases from J, the junction kept 13 bases outside the gene matches. CDR3 sequence reads: CASRGAGTGVVDTEAFF. CDR3 sequence (DNA): TGTGCCAGCAGGGGGGCCGGGACAGGGGTTGTGGACACTGAAGCTTTCTTT.

This clonotype was counted at least ten times. The chain recombines TRBV10-3 with TRBJ2-7; perhaps D is TRBD1 or TRBD2 (6 bases each). In germline, CDR1 is ENHRY, CDR2 SYGVKD. CDR3 size: 14 residues. With 3 bases removed from V and 2 bases from J, the gap between germline ends came to 11 bases. CDR3 in amino acids: CAISEPGATYEQYF. As DNA, the CDR3 is TGTGCCATCAGTGAACCGGGGGCGACCTACGAGCAGTACTTC.

This clonotype was recorded at least ten times. This chain connects TRBV5-4 to TRBJ2-1; D possibly matches TRBD1 or TRBD2 (5 bases each). Germline V gene data show CDR1 as SGHNT and CDR2 as YYREEE (reference sequence). This CDR3 is 15 amino acids long. V lost 0 bases and J 4 bases, leaving 11 bases between the germline ends. The CDR3 coding sequence is TGTGCCAGCAGCTTGGTCGGGGCAGGGTACAATGAGCAGTTCTTC. Amino acids: CASSLVGAGYNEQFF.

Worth noting for this clonotype: Compared with germline, one end of the junction differs, possibly owing to a read error. The chain is built from TRBV2 and TRBJ2-1, with D hard to call. Germline-derived CDR1 and CDR2 are SNHLY and FYNNEI. The CDR3 runs to 15 residues. CDR3 sequence: CACRQRDESYNEQFF. The CDR3 nucleotides read TGTGCCTGCAGACAACGAGACGAAAGCTACAATGAGCAGTTTTTC.

In its sample, this clonotype was seen many times. The chain links TRBV7-9 to TRBJ2-3, with 10 nucleotides matching TRBD2. Germline V gene data show CDR1 as SEHNR and CDR2 as FQNEAQ (reference sequence). V dropped 5 bases and J dropped 7; count of bases not matched to a gene: 6. The CDR3 loop spans 14 amino acids. The CDR3 sequence is CASSPASGRHTQYF. In nucleotides, the CDR3 is TGTGCCAGCAGCCCAGCTAGCGGGAGACATACGCAGTATTTT.

This clonotype was counted a few times. The chain is built from TRBV14 and TRBJ2-2; 8 bases align to TRBD1. Per the germline V gene, CDR1 is SGHDN and CDR2 is FVKESK. There are 18 residues in the CDR3. Germline trimming cut 4 bases from V and 3 bases from J; bases unmatched to any gene: 13. The CDR3 bases are TGTGCCAGCAGCCTGGGACAGGCCGCGACCAGGGACACCGGGGAGCTGTTTTTT. Translated: CASSLGQAATRDTGELFF.

J is TRBJ2-7 and V is TRBV6-2 or TRBV6-3, with D hard to call. The CDR3 covers 14 residues. V was cut by 2 bases and J by 0 bases, with 8 bases left in between. Germline CDR1 and CDR2: MNHEY and SVGEGT. CDR3 sequence reads: CASSYRRSSYEQYF. In DNA form, the CDR3 reads TGTGCCAGCAGTTACCGTAGGAGCTCCTACGAGCAGTACTTC.

This clonotype was observed many times. The genes are TRBV28 and TRBJ2-5, with unresolved D. This CDR3 spans 14 amino acids. Trimming took off 7 bases at V and 1 base at J, with 13 bases between the two ends. Looked up from germline, CDR1 is MDHEN and CDR2 is SYDVKM. CDR3 loop: CASTAVSRQETQYF. The DNA for the CDR3 is TGTGCCAGCACTGCGGTCAGCCGCCAAGAGACCCAGTACTTC.

This chain joins TRBV2 and TRBJ1-4; the D is unclear. Trimming removed 4 bases from V and 2 bases from J, with 8 bases in between. Germline V gives CDR1 SNHLY, CDR2 FYNNEI. The CDR3 extends over 14 amino acids. The CDR3 reads CASSVERTNEKLFF. The CDR3 region has the DNA TGTGCCAGCAGTGTTGAACGGACTAATGAAAAACTGTTTTTT.

This chain connects TRBV4-1 to TRBJ2-4; the D gene is possibly TRBD2 (5 bases). The germline V gene encodes CDR1 MGHRA and CDR2 YSYEKL. This CDR3 contains 15 residues. The V gene lost 2 bases and the J gene lost 0 bases, with 8 bases spanning the gap. CDR3 sequence: CASSQLGVAKNIQYF. CDR3 sequence (DNA): TGCGCCAGCAGCCAACTGGGAGTAGCCAAAAACATTCAGTACTTC.

This clonotype was seen at least ten times. This rearrangement joins TRBV12-3 or TRBV12-4 to TRBJ2-3; possibly TRBD2 for D (6 bases). Trimming took off 3 bases at V and 4 bases at J, with 11 bases between the two ends. The CDR3 loop spans 14 amino acids. CDR3 loop: CASSFLEGPDTQYF. Here the CDR3 DNA reads TGTGCCAGCAGTTTTTTGGAGGGCCCAGATACGCAGTATTTT.

The chain uses TRBV19 and TRBJ1-1; no clear D gene. Germline CDR1 LNHDA, CDR2 SQIVND (reference sequence). The CDR3 is made up of 12 amino acids. The germline V and J ends were trimmed by 6 bases and 6 bases, with 11 bases remaining between them. CDR3 bases: TGTGCCAGTAGCGGGCGGACGTCTGAAGCTTTCTTT. Encoded protein: CASSGRTSEAFF.

This clonotype occurred many times. The chain carries TRBV7-8 and TRBJ1-2, with D possibly being TRBD1 (6 bases). The V and J ends lost 5 bases and 1 base respectively, with 14 bases between them. The CDR3 loop spans 15 amino acids. In germline, CDR1 is SGHVS, CDR2 FQNEAQ. CDR3 protein: CASSKRAGHNYGYTF. CDR3 bases: TGTGCCAGCAGCAAAAGAGCGGGACATAACTATGGCTACACCTTC.

At least ten counts were recorded for this clonotype. The V call is TRBV2, the J call TRBJ1-1; 7 bases line up with TRBD1. Losses at the gene ends were 4 bases for V and 3 bases for J; bases not matched to a gene: 2. The CDR3 extends over 13 amino acids. Germline V CDR1 and CDR2: SNHLY, FYNNEI. CDR3 amino acids: CASSAGQDTEAFF. The CDR3 DNA sequence: TGTGCCAGCAGTGCTGGACAGGACACTGAAGCTTTCTTT.

This clonotype was recorded at least ten times. This sequence joins TRBV28 and TRBJ1-5, with D possibly being TRBD1 (5 bases). Germline CDR1 MDHEN, CDR2 SYDVKM. V dropped 3 bases and J dropped 4 bases, with 13 bases sitting between them. This CDR3 is 15 amino acids long. CDR3 loop: CASSLGRAGNQPQHF. The CDR3 DNA follows: TGTGCCAGCAGTTTGGGCAGGGCTGGAAATCAGCCCCAGCATTTT.

V usage is TRBV19 and J usage is TRBJ2-1; D is ambiguous. CDR1 and CDR2 from the germline V gene are LNHDA and SQIVND (reference sequence). V gave up 5 bases and J gave up 0 bases, with 11 bases separating them. The CDR3 extends over 15 amino acids. In DNA form, the CDR3 reads TGTGCCAGTAGTCCCGACGTAAGCTCCTACAATGAGCAGTTCTTC. Its protein is CASSPDVSSYNEQFF. The full variable domain, rest sourced from reference TRBV19 and TRBJ2-1, is DGGITQSPKYLFRKEGQNVTLSCEQNLNHDAMYWYRQDPGQGLRLIYYSQIVNDFQKGDIAEGYSVSREKKESFPLTVTSAQKNPTAFYLCASSPDVSSYNEQFFGPGTRLTVL.

In regard to this clonotype: Sequence at one end of the junction differs from germline and may be a read error. The chain combines TRBV29-1 with TRBJ2-2, with TRBD1 matching 8 bases. The CDR3 runs to 13 residues. Germline CDR1 SQVTM, CDR2 ANQGSEA. As DNA, the CDR3 is TGCAGCGTTGACAGGGGGCACACCGGGGAGCTGCTTTTT. It translates to CSVDRGHTGELLF.

This clonotype was observed many times. V gene TRBV5-1 combines with J gene TRBJ2-3, with D hard to call. The germline V gene has CDR1 SGHRS and CDR2 YFSETQ. The CDR3 extends over 16 amino acids. The ends were cut back, 1 base at V and 0 bases at J, with 12 bases in the middle. CDR3 DNA sequence: TGCGCCAGCAGCTTGCCAGCGACGGCAAGCACAGATACGCAGTATTTT. Protein sequence: CASSLPATASTDTQYF.

The table lists this clonotype with a count of one. This chain joins TRBV19 and TRBJ2-6; perhaps D is TRBD1 or TRBD2 (5 bases each). The CDR3 runs to 16 residues. CDR1 is LNHDA and CDR2 is SQIVND in the germline V gene (reference sequence). Trimming removed 5 bases at V and 1 base at J, with 12 bases between. CDR3 protein: CASSHVWGSGANVLTF. The DNA for the CDR3 is TGTGCCAGTAGTCATGTTTGGGGGTCTGGGGCCAACGTCCTGACTTTC.

This clonotype was counted at least ten times. The chain uses TRBV3-1 and TRBJ2-7, with TRBD2 as a possible D gene (5 bases). V was clipped by 4 bases and J by 0 bases, with 7 bases between them. The germline CDR1 and CDR2 sequences are LGHDT and YNNKEL (reference sequence). The CDR3 consists of 13 residues. The CDR3 nucleotides are TGTGCCAGCAGCCGAGGGCCCTCCTACGAGCAGTACTTC. Amino acids: CASSRGPSYEQYF.

Only a few counts were recorded for this clonotype. The chain links TRBV7-2 to TRBJ2-3, with 8 bases matching TRBD2. The germline CDR1 and CDR2 sequences are SGHTA and FQGNSA. With V trimmed by 2 bases and J by 2 bases, 6 bases remained unmatched. The CDR3 is 16 amino acids. The CDR3 region is CASSLTAGGPTDTQYF. Here the CDR3 DNA reads TGTGCCAGCAGCTTAACGGCGGGAGGACCCACAGATACGCAGTATTTT.

The chain carries TRBV5-5 and TRBJ1-5; possibly TRBD1 for D (6 bases). The CDR3 is 13 residues long. Germline V lookup: CDR1 SGHKS, CDR2 YYEKEE (reference sequence). Deletions cut 4 bases from V and 10 bases from J, with 15 bases between. CDR3: CASSPRGGEPQHF. The CDR3 DNA reads TGTGCCAGCAGCCCCCGAGGGGGTGAACCCCAGCATTTT.

The sample holds a few counts of this clonotype. The chain carries TRBV5-6 and TRBJ1-2; 9 positions agree with TRBD1. V was clipped by 3 bases and J by 3 bases; unmatched bases: 3. The CDR3 is 14 residues long. Germline loops: CDR1 SGHDT, CDR2 YYEEEE. The CDR3 sequence: CASSSRTGDYGYTF. CDR3 nucleotides: TGTGCCAGCAGCTCTCGGACAGGGGACTATGGCTACACCTTC.